This TCR beta chain was identified in a study of blood T cell repertoires in COVID-19. TCRdb's copy holds only in-frame clones and misses some; the assay was immunoSEQ multiplex PCR. The data contain hundreds of thousands of clones, 75% to 90% of them singletons. A word on this clone: Different DNA sequences within this sample yield the same CDR3.

J gave up 6 bases and V 5 bases, and 4 bases lay outside the gene matches. Germline V gene sequence: CDR1 SGHAT, CDR2 FQNNGV. The CDR3 has 12 amino acids. The chain combines TRBV11-2 with TRBJ2-7; TRBD1 agrees at 7 bases. The clonotype originates from a man younger than 45 who had recovered from COVID-19. The sequencing input was PBMCs or T cells enriched from blood (not recorded which). The CDR3 sequence: CASSQTGSEQYF. The CDR3 nucleotides are TGTGCCAGCAGCCAGACAGGGAGCGAGCAGTACTTC.